This is a list of T cell receptor beta chains from one sample in a study of shared clonotypes between healthy human individuals. Generated by immunoSEQ multiplex PCR, the TCRdb table keeps only in-frame clones and is missing some. The sample shows under 1,900,000 clones, approximately 98.5% of them seen only once. The sample comprised naive CD4+ T cells sorted from blood. These receptors all stem from a man aged 30-40 years in good health. CDR3s include the opening cysteine and the closing phenylalanine or tryptophan. The D gene is left open where the match is weak.

V gene	D gene	J gene	CDR3 DNA	CDR3 protein
TRBV6-1	-	TRBJ2-1	TGTGCCAGCAGTGAACAGATGGGTGGCCCCTACAATGAGCAGTTCTTC	CASSEQMGGPYNEQFF
TRBV7-3	TRBD1	TRBJ2-2	TGTGCCAGCAGCTCCACGACAGGGCCCGGGGAGCTGTTTTTT	CASSSTTGPGELFF
TRBV2	-	TRBJ1-5	TGTGCCAGCAGTGCCCGGGAGAATCAGCCCCAGCATTTT	CASSARENQPQHF
TRBV5-5	TRBD2	TRBJ2-6	TGTGCCAGCAGCTCCTCAGCGGGAGCCATCTCTGGGGCCAACGTCCTGACTTTC	CASSSSAGAISGANVLTF
TRBV11-2	-	TRBJ2-2	TGTGCCAGCACCTCCTTCGGGGAGCTGTTTTTT	CASTSFGELFF
TRBV19	-	TRBJ1-1	TGTGCCAGTAGTTCTCTGTTCGCACGCAACGCTGAAGCTTTCTTT	CASSSLFARNAEAFF
TRBV29-1	-	TRBJ2-5	TGCAGCGTTGTAACGGGTGGACAAGAGACCCAGTACTTC	CSVVTGGQETQYF
TRBV6-5	-	TRBJ1-2	TGTGCCAGCAGTTACTTTTCTAACTATGGCTACACCTTC	CASSYFSNYGYTF
TRBV7-2	-	TRBJ2-4	TGTGCCAGCAGCTTTGCGGGACAGTTTCCCAAAAACATTCAGTACTTC	CASSFAGQFPKNIQYF
TRBV4-1	TRBD1	TRBJ2-2	TGCGCCAGCAGCCAAGACGGGACAGGGACCACCGGGGAGCTGTTTTTT	CASSQDGTGTTGELFF
TRBV5-1	TRBD1	TRBJ2-7	TGCGCCAGCAGCTTGATGACAGGGGTGTTCCACGAGCAGTACTTC	CASSLMTGVFHEQYF